Following are 20 T cell receptor beta chains from one sample sequenced in a study of regulatory T cells in long-lasting Graves disease. The TCR beta library used iRepertoire HTBI primers with Arm-PCR amplification of CDR3. MiXCR, applied by TCRdb to the multiplex PCR reads, yields one record per CDR3 protein. Of nearly 350,000 distinct CDR3 sequences listed, 20% were seen once; the top ten hold around 30%. Regarding time point: persistent/refractory GD, antithyroid drugs over 5 years with positive TRAb. Generation of the TCR library employed RNA extracted from PBMCs. This specimen was peripheral blood mononuclear cells (PBMCs), taken when the disease was refractory, from a patient treated with antithyroid drugs. These receptor sequences come from a female donor with Graves disease.

This clonotype was counted ten times or more. The chain employs TRBV6-1 and TRBJ1-1, with 8 bases that match TRBD1. V shed 8 bases, J shed 4 bases, and the junction held 15 bases outside the gene matches. The CDR3 is made up of 16 amino acids. Germline V CDR1 and CDR2: MNHNS, SASEGT. CDR3 sequence: CASGWGGRTGSTEAFF. The CDR3, as DNA: TGTGCCAGCGGGTGGGGAGGACGGACAGGGAGCACTGAAGCTTTCTTT.

This clonotype showed up many times. The chain links TRBV7-2 to TRBJ2-7, with D hard to call. The V end lost 7 bases, the J end lost 4 bases, and 17 bases lay between the germline ends. This CDR3 has 14 residues. Germline loops: CDR1 SGHTA, CDR2 FQGNSA. CDR3 loop: CASTPPGSRYEQYF. CDR3 nucleotide sequence: TGTGCCAGCACCCCGCCGGGTTCGCGGTACGAGCAGTACTTC.

This clonotype was detected many times. The rearrangement links TRBV12-3 or TRBV12-4 to TRBJ1-5; D gene unclear. The CDR3 loop spans 15 amino acids. The V and J ends lost 3 bases and 7 bases respectively, with 16 bases between them. The CDR3 protein is CASSFGAGRGQPQHF. CDR3 bases: TGTGCCAGCAGTTTTGGTGCGGGAAGAGGGCAGCCCCAGCATTTT.

This clonotype was seen at least ten times. The rearrangement joins TRBV3-1 to TRBJ1-2; D remains ambiguous. Germline CDR1 is LGHDT and CDR2 is YNNKEL (reference sequence). V was trimmed by 4 bases and J by 8 bases, leaving 11 bases between them. The CDR3 extends over 12 amino acids. The CDR3, as DNA: TGTGCCAGCAGCCCCTCCTCTACCGGCTACACCTTC. Translating gives CASSPSSTGYTF.

This clonotype was counted at least ten times. The chain combines TRBV3-1 with TRBJ1-2; perhaps TRBD1 as D (6 bases). V lost 1 base and J 6 bases, leaving 12 bases between the germline ends. Germline lookup yields CDR1 LGHDT and CDR2 YNNKEL (reference sequence). The CDR3 sequence is 14 residues long. The CDR3 bases are TGTGCCAGCAGCCAAGCCGGACAGAGAAATGGCTACACCTTC. It specifies CASSQAGQRNGYTF.

DNA for the CDR3: TGTGCCAGCAGCGTACAGGCGGGGGAAAAACTGTTTTTT. Translated: CASSVQAGEKLFF. V and J are TRBV5-6 and TRBJ1-4; D is perhaps TRBD1 (5 bases). From germline, CDR1 is SGHDT and CDR2 YYEEEE. The CDR3 has 13 residues. The V end was cut by 4 bases, the J end by 8 bases, with 12 bases between.

This clonotype was seen many times. The chain uses TRBV18 and TRBJ1-1, with 9 bases fitting TRBD1. Germline V lookup: CDR1 KGHSH, CDR2 LQKENI. V dropped 6 bases and J dropped 5; count of bases not matched to a gene: 7. The CDR3 consists of 14 residues. CDR3 sequence: CASSSTGGWTEAFF. CDR3 nucleotide sequence: TGTGCCAGCTCTTCTACAGGGGGCTGGACTGAAGCTTTCTTT.

The chain has TRBV6-1 and TRBJ1-5; maybe TRBD1 (5 bases). Trimming pared 6 bases from V and 7 bases from J, leaving 19 bases between. The CDR3 runs to 15 residues. Germline CDR1 MNHNS, CDR2 SASEGT. CDR3 amino acids: CASSDQGEVRQPQHF. As DNA, the CDR3 is TGTGCCAGCAGCGACCAGGGCGAGGTGCGCCAGCCCCAGCATTTT.

In its sample, this clonotype was seen many times. This rearrangement joins TRBV2 to TRBJ1-1; D is unclear. The CDR3 length is 14 residues. Germline assignment: CDR1 SNHLY and CDR2 FYNNEI. Trimming removed 7 bases at V and 1 base at J, with 13 bases between. The chain's CDR3 is CASNSGKSNTEAFF. Here the CDR3 DNA reads TGTGCCAGCAATTCGGGAAAATCGAACACTGAAGCTTTCTTT.

This clonotype was recorded once. This rearrangement joins TRBV10-3 to TRBJ1-3, with D possibly TRBD1 on 5 matching bases. Germline lookup yields CDR1 ENHRY and CDR2 SYGVKD. The ends were cut back, 4 bases at V and 0 bases at J, with 10 bases in the middle. The CDR3 is 15 residues long. In nucleotides, the CDR3 is TGTGCCATCAGTGGTCCAGGGTTCTCTGGAAACACCATATATTTT. Protein: CAISGPGFSGNTIYF.

Many counts were recorded for this clonotype. This rearrangement joins TRBV28 to TRBJ2-5, with a possible D match to TRBD1 (5 bases). V lost 2 bases to trimming and J lost 7 bases, with 11 bases between them. Germline values: CDR1 MDHEN, CDR2 SYDVKM. The CDR3 runs to 13 residues. The DNA of the CDR3 is TGTGCCAGCAGTTTAGGTGGCACAGGGACCCAGTACTTC. Its translation is CASSLGGTGTQYF.

This clonotype was seen only once. The V gene is TRBV18, the J gene TRBJ1-2, with D perhaps TRBD1 (6 bases). Germline loops: CDR1 KGHSH, CDR2 LQKENI. V lost 3 bases, J lost 8 bases, and 16 bases lay in between. The CDR3 loop spans 14 amino acids. CDR3 sequence: CASSPTWTVGGYTF. The DNA of the CDR3 is TGTGCCAGCTCACCTACGTGGACAGTGGGCGGCTACACCTTC.

This clonotype was seen a few times. V usage is TRBV7-9 and J usage is TRBJ1-1, with a possible D match to TRBD1 (5 bases). The CDR3 totals 15 residues. Germline V CDR1 and CDR2: SEHNR, FQNEAQ (reference sequence). V lost 6 bases and J lost 6, with 20 bases in between. The CDR3, as DNA: TGTGCCAGCAGTCTACCAGGGACGTCGAAGGCTGAAGCTTTCTTT. Protein: CASSLPGTSKAEAFF.

As to this clonotype: Its ends do not fully match the called genes, so a read error is possible. This chain connects TRBV7-9 to TRBJ2-7; D unclear. Per germline, CDR1 SEHNR and CDR2 FQNEAQ (reference sequence). The CDR3 loop spans 13 amino acids. This CDR3 reads CAGSLDWAYEQYF. The CDR3 region has the DNA TGTGCCGGCAGCTTAGACTGGGCCTACGAGCAGTACTTC. Together with reference TRBV7-9 and TRBJ2-7, the CDR3 gives the full variable domain: DTGVSQNPRHKITKRGQNVTFRCDPISEHNRLYWYRQTLGQGPEFLTYFQNEAQLEKSRLLSDRFSAERPKGSFSTLEIQRTEQGDSAMYLCAGSLDWAYEQYFGPGTRLTVT.

This clonotype was found many times. The rearrangement links TRBV7-6 to TRBJ2-6; D could derive from TRBD1 or TRBD2 (5 bases each). CDR1 SGHVS and CDR2 FNYEAQ come from the germline V gene. With 1 base removed from V and 2 bases from J, the gap between germline ends came to 9 bases. The CDR3 loop spans 16 amino acids. The CDR3 DNA follows: TGTGCCAGCAGCTTAGGTGGGGGTACTGGGGCCAACGTCCTGACTTTC. This encodes CASSLGGGTGANVLTF.

The chain links TRBV29-1 to TRBJ1-2; maybe TRBD1 (5 bases). From germline, CDR1 is SQVTM and CDR2 ANQGSEA. The CDR3 is 13 amino acids. The V end was cut by 7 bases, the J end by 6 bases, with 18 bases between. The CDR3 protein is CSAGPGRDNGYTF. The CDR3 region has the DNA TGCAGCGCTGGTCCTGGCAGGGATAATGGCTACACCTTC. The full variable domain, rest sourced from reference TRBV29-1 and TRBJ1-2, is SAVISQKPSRDICQRGTSLTIQCQVDSQVTMMFWYRQQPGQSLTLIATANQGSEATYESGFVIDKFPISRPNLTFSTLTVSNMSPEDSSIYLCSAGPGRDNGYTFGSGTRLTVV.

V is TRBV4-3 and J is TRBJ2-7; no clear D gene. Between the trimmed V and J ends, which lost 3 bases and 2 bases, there was a span of 5 bases. Germline CDR1 reads LGHNA; CDR2 reads YSLEER. The CDR3 sequence is 12 residues long. The CDR3, as DNA: TGCGCCAGCAGCCAGGCAGCCTACGAGCAGTACTTC. Protein sequence: CASSQAAYEQYF.

CDR3 amino acids: CAWSVGLDTGELFF. The CDR3 DNA is TGTGCCTGGAGTGTAGGACTGGACACCGGGGAGCTGTTTTTT. This sequence joins TRBV30 and TRBJ2-2; D might be TRBD2 (5 bases). This CDR3 spans 14 amino acids. Trimming removed 0 bases from V and 3 bases from J, with 8 bases in between. The V gene's germline CDR1 is GTSNPN and CDR2 SVGIG (reference sequence). The complete variable domain, with remaining parts taken from reference TRBV30 and TRBJ2-2, reads SQTIHQWPATLVQPVGSPLSLECTVEGTSNPNLYWYRQAAGRGLQLLFYSVGIGQISSEVPQNLSASRPQDRQFILSSKKLLLSDSGFYLCAWSVGLDTGELFFGEGSRLTVL.

Comments on this clonotype: Given a much more abundant clone one base away, this may be a read error. The chain employs TRBV6-2 or TRBV6-3 and TRBJ1-5; weak D call: TRBD1 (6 bases). The CDR3 is made up of 15 amino acids. The germline V gene has CDR1 MNHEY and CDR2 SVGEGT. Trimming shortened V by 7 bases and J by 6 bases, and 19 bases separated the two germline ends. The CDR3 sequence is CASNEKQGRAQPQHF. DNA of the CDR3: TGTGCCAGCAATGAAAAACAGGGCCGGGCTCAGCCCCAGCATTTT.

The V gene is TRBV5-1, the J gene TRBJ2-5; D might be TRBD1 (5 bases). The germline gives CDR1 SGHRS, CDR2 YFSETQ. V was shortened by 0 bases and J by 3 bases, with 12 bases between the two germline ends. The CDR3 extends over 15 amino acids. The CDR3 sequence: CASSLDVRAEETQYF. The CDR3 DNA reads TGCGCCAGCAGCTTGGATGTCAGGGCGGAAGAGACCCAGTACTTC. Drawing the rest from reference TRBV5-1 and TRBJ2-5, the complete variable domain is KAGVTQTPRYLIKTRGQQVTLSCSPISGHRSVSWYQQTPGQGLQFLFEYFSETQRNKGNFPGRFSGRQFSNSRSEMNVSTLELGDSALYLCASSLDVRAEETQYFGPGTRLLVL.